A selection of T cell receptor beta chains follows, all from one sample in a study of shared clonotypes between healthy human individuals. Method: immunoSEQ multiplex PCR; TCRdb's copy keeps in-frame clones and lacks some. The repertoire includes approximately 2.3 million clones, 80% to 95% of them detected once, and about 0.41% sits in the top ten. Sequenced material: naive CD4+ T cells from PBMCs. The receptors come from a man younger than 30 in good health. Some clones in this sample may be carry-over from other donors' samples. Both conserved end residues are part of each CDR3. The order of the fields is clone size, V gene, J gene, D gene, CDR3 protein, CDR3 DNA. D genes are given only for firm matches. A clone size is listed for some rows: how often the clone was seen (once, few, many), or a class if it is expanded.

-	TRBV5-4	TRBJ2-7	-	CASSLGSLSYEQYF	TGTGCCAGCAGCTTAGGCAGCCTCTCCTACGAGCAGTACTTC
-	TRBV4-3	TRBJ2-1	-	CASSQVTANEQFF	TGCGCCAGCAGCCAAGTAACGGCTAATGAGCAGTTCTTC
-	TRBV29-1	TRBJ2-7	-	CSGGVIDEQYF	TGCAGCGGAGGGGTAATCGACGAGCAGTACTTC
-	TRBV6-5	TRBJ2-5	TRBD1	CASSGGQGRETQYF	TGTGCCAGCAGTGGGGGACAGGGGAGGGAGACCCAGTACTTC
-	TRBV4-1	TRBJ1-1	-	CASSQVPGVIEAFF	TGCGCCAGCAGCCAAGTCCCGGGGGTGATTGAAGCTTTCTTT
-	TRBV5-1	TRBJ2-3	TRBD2	CASSLGGLAGGFTDTQYF	TGCGCCAGCAGCTTGGGCGGACTAGCGGGAGGGTTCACAGATACGCAGTATTTT
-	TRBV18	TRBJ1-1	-	CASSRGQGKNTEAFF	TGTGCCAGCTCCCGTGGGCAGGGGAAGAACACTGAAGCTTTCTTT
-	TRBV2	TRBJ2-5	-	CASSPSQETQYF	TGTGCCAGCAGCCCCAGTCAAGAGACCCAGTACTTC
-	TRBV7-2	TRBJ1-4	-	CASSLWGAGEKLFF	TGTGCCAGCAGCTTATGGGGGGCCGGTGAAAAACTGTTTTTT
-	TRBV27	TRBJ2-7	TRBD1	CASRGTGASYEQYF	TGTGCCAGCAGGGGGACAGGGGCCTCCTACGAGCAGTACTTC
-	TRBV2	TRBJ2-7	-	CASMRGRSSYEQYF	TGTGCCAGCATGAGGGGTAGGAGCTCCTACGAGCAGTACTTC
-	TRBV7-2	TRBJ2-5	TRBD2	CASSPQTSRETQYF	TGTGCCAGCAGCCCCCAGACTAGCAGAGAGACCCAGTACTTC
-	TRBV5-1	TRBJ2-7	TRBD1	CASSPWTGTYEQYF	TGCGCCAGCAGCCCCTGGACAGGGACTTACGAGCAGTACTTC
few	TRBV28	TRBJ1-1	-	CASSIPLRGEAFF	TGTGCCAGCAGCATCCCGCTCCGGGGAGAAGCTTTCTTT
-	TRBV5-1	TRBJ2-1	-	CASSGLGAGSSYNEQFF	TGCGCCAGCAGCGGCTTGGGCGCGGGGAGCTCCTACAATGAGCAGTTCTTC
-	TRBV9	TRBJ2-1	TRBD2	CASSVSLADNEQFF	TGTGCCAGCAGCGTTAGTCTAGCGGACAATGAGCAGTTCTTC
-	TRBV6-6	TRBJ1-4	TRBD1	CASSYYVDRQEKLFF	TGTGCCAGCAGTTACTACGTGGACAGGCAGGAAAAACTGTTTTTT
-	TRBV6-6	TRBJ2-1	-	CASSDGYNEQFF	TGTGCCAGCTCGGACGGCTACAATGAGCAGTTCTTC
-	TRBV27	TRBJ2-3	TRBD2	CASSTTSGRFADTQYF	TGTGCCAGCAGTACGACTAGCGGGAGGTTTGCAGATACGCAGTATTTT